The rows below give T cell receptor beta chains drawn from one sample of a study of response to subunit inactivated influenza vaccine. Using its own MiXCR run on the RT-PCR reads, TCRdb lists one record per CDR3 protein. The sample comprises 300,000 to 350,000 distinct CDR3 sequences, approximately 21% of which are singletons, and over 9% rests with the top ten. This sample comprised PBMCs from blood, obtained approximately 20 months after vaccination. These receptors originate from a man aged 45 to 70 who received an inactivated influenza vaccine. Both conserved end residues are part of each CDR3. A D gene is named only where the DNA matches it firmly. Some rows mark clone size as missing; the rest say once, few, many or name a class of expanded clone.

abundance,j_gene,len,d_gene,v_gene,CDR3aa,CDR3nt
.,TRBJ1-3,17,TRBD1,TRBV6-5,CASSYSASGQPGNTIYF,TGTGCCAGCAGCTATTCCGCTTCGGGACAGCCTGGAAACACCATATATTTT
few,TRBJ1-2,15,TRBD1,TRBV12-3/TRBV12-4,CASSPDRGSGHGYTF,TGTGCCAGCAGTCCGGACAGGGGCTCGGGACATGGCTACACCTTC
few,TRBJ2-1,15,TRBD2,TRBV5-1,CASSFTAGDTNEQFF,TGCGCCAGCAGCTTCACGGCGGGAGATACGAATGAGCAGTTCTTC
.,TRBJ1-1,16,TRBD1,TRBV7-9,CASSLEFGRGSTEAFF,TGTGCCAGCAGCTTAGAATTCGGCAGGGGGTCCACTGAAGCTTTCTTT
few,TRBJ1-3,16,.,TRBV28,CASSPPRFWGANTIYF,TGTGCCAGCAGCCCCCCTCGTTTTTGGGGGGCCAACACCATATATTTT
few,TRBJ1-2,10,.,TRBV12-3/TRBV12-4,CARTLDSRTF,TGTGCCAGAACCCTGGACTCTAGGACCTTC
.,TRBJ2-7,16,TRBD2,TRBV2,CASSPKERLALYEQYF,TGTGCCAGCAGTCCAAAGGAGAGACTAGCCCTCTACGAGCAGTACTTC
few,TRBJ1-2,14,.,TRBV7-8,CASSSLKGHYGYTF,TGTGCCAGCAGCTCCCTGAAAGGACACTATGGCTACACCTTC
few,TRBJ1-6,16,TRBD1,TRBV3-1,CASSPLTGTGGSPLHF,TGTGCCAGCAGCCCCCTTACCGGGACAGGAGGATCACCCCTCCACTTT
.,TRBJ2-1,16,.,TRBV6-2/TRBV6-3,CASSYSTGLGYNEQFF,TGTGCCAGCAGTTACTCGACCGGACTGGGCTACAATGAGCAGTTCTTC
few,TRBJ2-3,17,TRBD2,TRBV20-1,CSARDFGTSGNTDTQYF,TGCAGTGCTAGAGATTTCGGGACTAGCGGCAACACAGATACGCAGTATTTT
few,TRBJ1-4,16,TRBD1,TRBV3-1,CASSLDPGQGDEKLFF,TGTGCCAGCAGCCTAGATCCTGGACAGGGTGATGAAAAACTGTTTTTT
many,TRBJ1-2,13,TRBD1,TRBV7-2,CASSNRDSYGYTF,TGTGCCAGCAGCAACCGGGACAGCTATGGCTACACCTTC
.,TRBJ2-5,15,.,TRBV19,CASSPTVGYQETQYF,TGTGCCAGTAGCCCCACAGTGGGTTACCAAGAGACCCAGTACTTC
.,TRBJ2-7,13,.,TRBV29-1,CSVKDKGGYEQYF,TGCAGCGTTAAGGACAAAGGCGGCTACGAGCAGTACTTC